Below, one T cell receptor (beta chain) is given with its context. The assay was immunoSEQ multiplex PCR, and TCRdb's table has in-frame clones only and misses some. Of 80,000 to 95,000 clones in the sample, about nine tenths were seen once. The sample belongs to a study of OX40 agonist ivuxolimab in advanced cancers. The material sequenced was CD4+ or CD8+ T cells sorted from blood, taken in a trial of the OX40 agonist ivuxolimab. The source of this sequence is an adult with an advanced solid tumor such as melanoma, head and neck, liver or kidney cancer.

CDR3 protein: CASSPRDSQETQYF. In DNA, the CDR3 is TGTGCCAGCTCCCCTCGGGACAGCCAAGAGACCCAGTACTTC. V gene TRBV18 combines with J gene TRBJ2-5; 7 bases line up with TRBD1. Germline CDR1 is KGHSH and CDR2 is LQKENI. V shed 6 bases and J 1 base; nucleotides not matched to a gene: 5. The CDR3 contains 14 residues. The full variable domain, with the rest looked up from reference TRBV18 and TRBJ2-5, is NAGVMQNPRHLVRRRGQEARLRCSPMKGHSHVYWYRQLPEEGLKFMVYLQKENIIDESGMPKERFSAEFPKEGPSILRIQQVVRGDSAAYFCASSPRDSQETQYFGPGTRLLVL.